Below, 8 T cell receptor beta chains from the same sample are listed, as sequenced in a study of blood T cell repertoires in COVID-19. Produced via immunoSEQ multiplex PCR; TCRdb's table is partial and in-frame only. The data show about 160,000 clones, with approximately 83% seen just once and 2.5% to 4% held by the top ten. The specimen was peripheral blood. These receptors all come from a man between 65 and 79 years old with acute or convalescent COVID-19.

The J gene is TRBJ1-5, the V gene TRBV12-3 or TRBV12-4; D not certain. The ends were cut back, 7 bases at V and 3 bases at J, with 7 bases in the middle. The CDR3 runs 12 residues. CDR3 in amino acids: CASTLSNQPQHF. The CDR3, as DNA: TGTGCCAGCACCCTCTCCAATCAGCCCCAGCATTTT.

This clone was seen only once. This chain connects TRBV7-8 to TRBJ1-6, with no clear D. With 5 bases removed from V and 8 bases from J, the gap between germline ends came to 16 bases. There are 15 residues in the CDR3. Germline assignment: CDR1 SGHVS and CDR2 FQNEAQ. The CDR3 region is CASSPMGGAHSPLHF. The CDR3 nucleotides read TGTGCCAGCAGCCCGATGGGAGGTGCTCATTCACCCCTCCACTTT.

As DNA, the CDR3 is TGTGCCACCAGCAGGGAGGGGACGGTACAAGAGACCCAGTACTTC. It translates to CATSREGTVQETQYF. The chain carries TRBV15 and TRBJ2-5; TRBD2 might be the D (6 bases). From germline, CDR1 is LNHNV and CDR2 YYDKDF (reference sequence). Trimming left V 3 bases short and J 2 bases short, with 13 bases between. The CDR3 sequence is 15 residues long.

The chain couples TRBV27 to TRBJ1-2; 10 bases map to TRBD1. The CDR3 runs 15 residues. V shed 6 bases and J 4 bases; nucleotides not matched to a gene: 8. CDR1 is MNHEY, CDR2 SMNVEV, per germline (reference sequence). The CDR3 DNA reads as TGTGCCAGCAGGCCCGGGACAGGGGTTTTCTATGGCTACACCTTC. Protein product: CASRPGTGVFYGYTF.

This clone was seen once. This sequence joins TRBV6-5 and TRBJ2-3; the D gene is possibly TRBD1 (6 bases). This CDR3 region has 13 residues. Germline V CDR1 and CDR2: MNHEY, SVGAGI. Trimming stripped 6 bases from V and 2 bases from J, with 9 bases between. The CDR3 region is CASSRTVTDTQYF. The CDR3 nucleotides are TGTGCCAGCAGCAGGACAGTCACAGATACGCAGTATTTT.

CDR3 coding DNA: TGTGCCAGCACGGGACAGGGAGTATTCTCCTACGAGCAGTACTTC. This encodes CASTGQGVFSYEQYF. This chain links TRBV28 with TRBJ2-7; 9 bases align to TRBD1. From germline, CDR1 is MDHEN and CDR2 SYDVKM. The trim removed 7 bases at V and 0 bases at J, leaving 7 bases unmatched. This CDR3 has 15 amino acids.

The chain combines TRBV19 with TRBJ1-2; TRBD1 aligns across 9 bases. CDR3 length equals 15 residues. Per the germline V gene, CDR1 is LNHDA and CDR2 is SQIVND (reference sequence). Germline trimming cut 6 bases from V and 8 bases from J; bases unmatched to any gene: 13. The CDR3 is CASRLDRGPSYGYTF. The DNA of the CDR3 is TGTGCCAGTAGGCTGGACAGGGGTCCGTCTTACGGCTACACCTTC.

The gene calls are TRBV14 and TRBJ2-3; 13 nucleotides align to TRBD2. Germline trimming cut 4 bases from V and 7 bases from J; bases unmatched to any gene: 5. The germline V gene has CDR1 SGHDN and CDR2 FVKESK. The CDR3 is made up of 15 amino acids. CDR3 sequence: CASSRTSGSLYTQYF. The DNA for the CDR3 is TGTGCCAGCAGCCGGACTAGCGGGAGTTTATATACGCAGTATTTT.